The TCR beta chain under discussion was sequenced for a study of blood T cell repertoires in COVID-19. Clones were read by immunoSEQ multiplex PCR, and TCRdb kept only the in-frame ones, dropping some. The sample records 200,000 to 300,000 clones, about nine tenths being singletons. Trimming pared 2 bases from V and 5 bases from J, leaving 12 bases between. CDR1 SGHTA and CDR2 FQGNSA come from the germline V gene. The CDR3 is 14 residues long. The sequencing sample was made of peripheral blood. The receptor was derived from a man aged 30 to 39 with COVID-19, enrolled during active disease. The chain has TRBV7-2 and TRBJ2-5; D may be TRBD2 (6 bases). The CDR3 protein is CASSLNGGVETQYF. DNA of the CDR3: TGTGCCAGCAGCTTAAATGGCGGGGTCGAGACCCAGTACTTC.